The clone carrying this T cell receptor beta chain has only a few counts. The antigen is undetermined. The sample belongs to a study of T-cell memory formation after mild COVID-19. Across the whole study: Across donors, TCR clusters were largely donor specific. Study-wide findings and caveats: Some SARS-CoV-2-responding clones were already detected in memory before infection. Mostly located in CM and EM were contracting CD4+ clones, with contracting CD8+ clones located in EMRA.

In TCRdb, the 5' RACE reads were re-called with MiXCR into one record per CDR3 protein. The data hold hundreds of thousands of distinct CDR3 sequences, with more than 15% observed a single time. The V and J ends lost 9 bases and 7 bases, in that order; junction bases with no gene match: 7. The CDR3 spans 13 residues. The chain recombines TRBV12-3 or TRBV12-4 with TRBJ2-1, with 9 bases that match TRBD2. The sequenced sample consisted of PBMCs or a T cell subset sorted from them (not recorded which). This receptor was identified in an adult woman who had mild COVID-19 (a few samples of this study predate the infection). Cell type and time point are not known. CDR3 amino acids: CASQPGLANEQFF. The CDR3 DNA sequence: TGTGCCAGTCAACCGGGACTAGCAAATGAGCAGTTCTTC.